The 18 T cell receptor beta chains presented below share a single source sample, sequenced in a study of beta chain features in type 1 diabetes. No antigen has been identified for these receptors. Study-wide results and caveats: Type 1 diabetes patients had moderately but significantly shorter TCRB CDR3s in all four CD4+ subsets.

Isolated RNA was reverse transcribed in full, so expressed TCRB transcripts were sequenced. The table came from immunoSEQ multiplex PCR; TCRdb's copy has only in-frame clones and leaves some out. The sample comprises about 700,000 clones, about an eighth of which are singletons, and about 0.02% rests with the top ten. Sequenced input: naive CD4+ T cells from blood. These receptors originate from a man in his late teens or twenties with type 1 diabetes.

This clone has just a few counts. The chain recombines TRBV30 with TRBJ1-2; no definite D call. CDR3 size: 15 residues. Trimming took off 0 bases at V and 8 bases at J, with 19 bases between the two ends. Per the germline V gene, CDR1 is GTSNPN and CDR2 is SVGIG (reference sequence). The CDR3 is CAWSVDLSRPGGYTF. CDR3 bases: TGTGCCTGGAGTGTAGACCTCTCGCGCCCCGGGGGCTACACCTTC.

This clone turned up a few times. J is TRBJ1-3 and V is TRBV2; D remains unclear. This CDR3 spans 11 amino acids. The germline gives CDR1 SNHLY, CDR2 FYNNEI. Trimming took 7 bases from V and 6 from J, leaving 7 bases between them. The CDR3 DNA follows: TGTGCCAGCAATTTATTAAACACCATATATTTT. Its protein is CASNLLNTIYF.

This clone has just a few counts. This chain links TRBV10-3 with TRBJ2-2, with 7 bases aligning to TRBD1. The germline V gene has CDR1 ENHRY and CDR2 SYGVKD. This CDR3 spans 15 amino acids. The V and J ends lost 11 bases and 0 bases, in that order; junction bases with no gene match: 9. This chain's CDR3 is CAVREGTANTGELFF. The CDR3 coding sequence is TGTGCCGTCCGTGAGGGGACAGCGAACACCGGGGAGCTGTTTTTT.

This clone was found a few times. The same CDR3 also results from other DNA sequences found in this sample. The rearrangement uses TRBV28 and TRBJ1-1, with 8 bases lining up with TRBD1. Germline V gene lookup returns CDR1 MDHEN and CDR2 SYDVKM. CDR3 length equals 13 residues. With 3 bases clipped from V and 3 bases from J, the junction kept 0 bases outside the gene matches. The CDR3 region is CASSLDRDTEAFF. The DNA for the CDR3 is TGTGCCAGCAGTTTGGACAGGGACACTGAAGCTTTCTTT.

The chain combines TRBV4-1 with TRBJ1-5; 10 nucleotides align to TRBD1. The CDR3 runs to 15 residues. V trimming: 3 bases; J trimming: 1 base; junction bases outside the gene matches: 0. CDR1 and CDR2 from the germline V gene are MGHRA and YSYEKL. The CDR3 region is CASSQGQGSNQPQHF. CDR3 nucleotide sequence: TGCGCCAGCAGCCAGGGACAGGGGAGCAATCAGCCCCAGCATTTT.

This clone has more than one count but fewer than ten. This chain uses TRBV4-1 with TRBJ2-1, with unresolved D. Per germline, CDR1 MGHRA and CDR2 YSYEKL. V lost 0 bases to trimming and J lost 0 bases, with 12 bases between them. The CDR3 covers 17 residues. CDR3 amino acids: CASSQDSGLSSYNEQFF. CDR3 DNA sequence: TGCGCCAGCAGCCAAGATTCCGGGCTCAGCTCCTACAATGAGCAGTTCTTC.

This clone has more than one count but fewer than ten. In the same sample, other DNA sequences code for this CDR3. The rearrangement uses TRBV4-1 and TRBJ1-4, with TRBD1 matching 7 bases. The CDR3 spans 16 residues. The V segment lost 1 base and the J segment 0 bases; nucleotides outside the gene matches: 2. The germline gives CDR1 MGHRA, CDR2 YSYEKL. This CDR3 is CASSQGQGPTNEKLFF. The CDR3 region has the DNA TGCGCCAGCAGCCAAGGACAGGGACCAACTAATGAAAAACTGTTTTTT.

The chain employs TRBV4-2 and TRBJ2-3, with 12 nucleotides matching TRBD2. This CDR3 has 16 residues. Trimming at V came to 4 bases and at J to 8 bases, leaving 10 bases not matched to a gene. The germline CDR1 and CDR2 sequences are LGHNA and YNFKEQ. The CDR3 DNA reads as TGTGCCAGCAGCCCGCCACTAGCGGGGGGCGTAGGTACGCAGTATTTT. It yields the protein CASSPPLAGGVGTQYF.

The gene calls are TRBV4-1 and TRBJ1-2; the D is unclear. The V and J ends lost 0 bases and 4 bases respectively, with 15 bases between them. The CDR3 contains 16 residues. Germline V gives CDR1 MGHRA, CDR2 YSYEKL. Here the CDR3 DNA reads TGCGCCAGCAGCCAAGATCGGATTCCGGAACCCTATGGCTACACCTTC. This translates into CASSQDRIPEPYGYTF.

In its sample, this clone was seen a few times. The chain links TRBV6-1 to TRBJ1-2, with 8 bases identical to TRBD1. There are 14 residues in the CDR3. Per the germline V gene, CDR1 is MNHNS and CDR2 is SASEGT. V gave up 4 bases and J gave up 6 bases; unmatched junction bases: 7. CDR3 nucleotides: TGTGCCAGCAGTGGTAGGGACAGGTGGAATGGCTACACCTTC. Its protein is CASSGRDRWNGYTF.

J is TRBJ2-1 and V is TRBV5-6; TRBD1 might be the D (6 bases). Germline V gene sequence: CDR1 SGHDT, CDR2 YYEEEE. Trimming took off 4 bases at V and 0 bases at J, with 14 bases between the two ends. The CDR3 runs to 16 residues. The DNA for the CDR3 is TGTGCCAGCAGCAGAGGGACACCGAGCTCCTACAATGAGCAGTTCTTC. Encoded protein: CASSRGTPSSYNEQFF.

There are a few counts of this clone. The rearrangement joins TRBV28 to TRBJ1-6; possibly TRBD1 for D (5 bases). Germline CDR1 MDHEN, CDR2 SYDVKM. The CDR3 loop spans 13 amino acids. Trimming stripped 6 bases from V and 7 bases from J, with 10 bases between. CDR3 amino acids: CASRDSGNSPLHF. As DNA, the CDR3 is TGTGCCAGCAGAGACTCAGGGAATTCACCCCTCCACTTT.

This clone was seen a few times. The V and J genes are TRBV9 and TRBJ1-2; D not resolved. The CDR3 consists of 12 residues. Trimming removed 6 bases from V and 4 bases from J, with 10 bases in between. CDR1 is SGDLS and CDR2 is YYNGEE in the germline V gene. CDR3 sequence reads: CASTREFYGYTF. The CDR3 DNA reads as TGTGCCAGCACCCGGGAGTTCTATGGCTACACCTTC.

The CDR3 is CASTRGGQGDSPLHF. The CDR3 DNA reads TGTGCCAGCACCAGGGGTGGGCAGGGAGATTCACCCCTCCACTTT. V gene TRBV6-5 combines with J gene TRBJ1-6; a weak D match, TRBD1 (6 bases). The CDR3 is 15 residues long. With 7 bases removed from V and 8 bases from J, the gap between germline ends came to 18 bases. The germline V gene encodes CDR1 MNHEY and CDR2 SVGAGI.

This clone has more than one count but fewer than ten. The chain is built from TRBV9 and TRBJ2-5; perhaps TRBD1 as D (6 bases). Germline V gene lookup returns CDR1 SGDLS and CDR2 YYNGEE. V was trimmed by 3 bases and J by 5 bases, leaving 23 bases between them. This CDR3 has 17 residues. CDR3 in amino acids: CASSDMNAWGLRETQYF. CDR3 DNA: TGTGCCAGCAGCGACATGAATGCTTGGGGGCTGAGGGAGACCCAGTACTTC.

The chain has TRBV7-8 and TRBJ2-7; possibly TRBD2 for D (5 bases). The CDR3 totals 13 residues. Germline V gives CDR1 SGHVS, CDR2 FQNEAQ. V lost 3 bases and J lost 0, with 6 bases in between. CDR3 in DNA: TGTGCCAGCAGCTTTGGGAGCTCCTACGAGCAGTACTTC. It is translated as CASSFGSSYEQYF.

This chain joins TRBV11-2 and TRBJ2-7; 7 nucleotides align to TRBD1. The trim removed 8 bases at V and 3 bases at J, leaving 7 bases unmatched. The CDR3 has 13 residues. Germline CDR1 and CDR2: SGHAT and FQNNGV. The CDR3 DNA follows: TGTGCCAGCTTAAGGGGGCAGCTCTACGAGCAGTACTTC. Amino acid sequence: CASLRGQLYEQYF.

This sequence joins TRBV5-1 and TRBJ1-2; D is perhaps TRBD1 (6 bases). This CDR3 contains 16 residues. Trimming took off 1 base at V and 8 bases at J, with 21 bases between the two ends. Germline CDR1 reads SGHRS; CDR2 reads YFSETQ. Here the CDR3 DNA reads TGCGCCAGCAGCTTGATCTCCGGGGGCCCTCAGGAGGGCTACACCTTC. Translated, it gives CASSLISGGPQEGYTF. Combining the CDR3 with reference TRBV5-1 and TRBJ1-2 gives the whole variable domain KAGVTQTPRYLIKTRGQQVTLSCSPISGHRSVSWYQQTPGQGLQFLFEYFSETQRNKGNFPGRFSGRQFSNSRSEMNVSTLELGDSALYLCASSLISGGPQEGYTFGSGTRLTVV.